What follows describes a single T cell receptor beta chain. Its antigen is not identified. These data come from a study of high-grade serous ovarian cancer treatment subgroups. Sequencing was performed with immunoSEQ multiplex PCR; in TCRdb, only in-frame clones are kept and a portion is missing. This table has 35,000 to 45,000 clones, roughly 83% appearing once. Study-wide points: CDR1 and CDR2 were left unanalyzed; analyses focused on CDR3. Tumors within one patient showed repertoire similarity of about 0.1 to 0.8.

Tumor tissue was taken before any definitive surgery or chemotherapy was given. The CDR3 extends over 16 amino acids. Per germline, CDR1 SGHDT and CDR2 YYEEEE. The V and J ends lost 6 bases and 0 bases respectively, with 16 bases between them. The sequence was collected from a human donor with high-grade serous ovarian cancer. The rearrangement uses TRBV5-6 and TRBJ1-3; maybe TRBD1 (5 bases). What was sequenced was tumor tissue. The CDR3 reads CASTFAGDLSGNTIYF. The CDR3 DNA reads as TGTGCCAGCACCTTTGCGGGGGACCTCTCTGGAAACACCATATATTTT. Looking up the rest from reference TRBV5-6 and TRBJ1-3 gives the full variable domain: DAGVTQSPTHLIKTRGQQVTLRCSPKSGHDTVSWYQQALGQGPQFIFQYYEEEERQRGNFPDRFSGHQFPNYSSELNVNALLLGDSALYLCASTFAGDLSGNTIYFGEGSWLTVV.